The next 23 T cell receptor beta chains were all read from a single sample in a study of molecular identifiers for immune sequencing clone quantification (dated by TCRdb to 2017 to 2018). Library prep was done by PCR. Sequencing was performed on an Illumina HiSeq 4000. The raw public data were reprocessed by TCRdb itself: fastp quality trimming at Q25, MiXCR clonotype calling, in-frame beta chains only. Rows merge per CDR3 protein into single entries with the most common DNA and genes. In this sample the table shows around 65,000 distinct CDR3 sequences, 15% to 20% of which occur a single time. The leading ten clones occupy about 1.5% of the sample. Sequences were obtained from naive CD8+ T cells from blood, with Jurkat cell RNA spiked in. The cell subset or site label, as the study defines it: FACS-sorted CD8+CD4-CCR7+CD45RA+ naive T cells. These TCRs come from a human donor in good health. Some libraries in this study had Jurkat cell RNA spiked in.

This clonotype was counted ten times or more. J is TRBJ2-3 and V is TRBV7-8; the match to TRBD2 covers 12 bases. V was clipped by 2 bases and J by 4 bases; unmatched bases: 10. The CDR3 contains 18 residues. Germline-derived CDR1 and CDR2 are SGHVS and FQNEAQ. The CDR3 here is CASSLRLAGGPRADTQYF. In DNA form, the CDR3 reads TGTGCCAGCAGCTTACGGCTAGCGGGAGGGCCAAGGGCAGATACGCAGTATTTT.

This clonotype was seen just once. One junction end does not reproduce the germline sequence, and a read error may be involved. V is TRBV5-3 and J is TRBJ2-3, with a tentative D call TRBD2 (5 bases). TRBV5-3 is annotated as an ORF whose role is uncertain. There are 14 residues in the CDR3. The CDR3 bases are TGTGCCAGCAGCCTCATTCTAGCCCCAGATACGCGGTATTTT. It codes for CASSLILAPDTRYF.

This clonotype was detected a few times. V is TRBV3-1 and J is TRBJ1-4, with D possibly TRBD1 on 6 matching bases. The V gene lost 4 bases and the J gene lost 3 bases, with 21 bases spanning the gap. The length of the CDR3 is 18 residues. The V gene's germline CDR1 is LGHDT and CDR2 YNNKEL (reference sequence). For the CDR3, the DNA is TGTGCCAGCAGCCCAAACCTGCAGGGGACGGGGGCTAATGAAAAACTGTTTTTT. Its translation: CASSPNLQGTGANEKLFF.

This clonotype has more than one count but fewer than ten. This sequence joins TRBV2 and TRBJ1-1, with D uncertain. V lost 7 bases to trimming and J lost 1 base, with 13 bases between them. Germline V CDR1 and CDR2: SNHLY, FYNNEI. This CDR3 is built from 14 residues. The CDR3 nucleotides are TGTGCCAGCAAGAGCCCCAGGAGGAACACTGAAGCTTTCTTT. Translation: CASKSPRRNTEAFF.

There are a few counts of this clonotype. The rearrangement links TRBV12-3 or TRBV12-4 to TRBJ2-1; D perhaps matches TRBD1 (6 bases). Trimming pared 1 base from V and 8 bases from J, leaving 12 bases between. CDR3 size: 14 residues. The CDR3 loop reads CASSLETGPYEQFF. The CDR3 region has the DNA TGTGCCAGCAGTTTAGAGACAGGTCCCTATGAGCAGTTCTTC.

Ten or more counts support this clonotype. A junction boundary mismatches the germline segment, possibly from a read error. V usage is TRBV7-6 and J usage is TRBJ2-3; D is possibly TRBD2 (6 bases). Germline loops: CDR1 SGHVS, CDR2 FNYEAQ. This CDR3 has 14 residues. As DNA, the CDR3 is TGTGCCAGCAGGACCGGGGGTAGCAGAGATACGCAGTATTTT. Amino acid sequence: CASRTGGSRDTQYF.

Details on this clonotype: This sequence may be a read error, since a much larger clone differs from it by one base. The rearrangement uses TRBV25-1 and TRBJ1-1; D uncertain. Trimming removed 8 bases at V and 7 bases at J, with 14 bases between. Germline V lookup: CDR1 MGHDK, CDR2 SYGVNS. The CDR3 is 12 amino acids. The CDR3 region is CASGPLRDEAFF. As DNA, the CDR3 is TGTGCCAGCGGACCGCTACGGGATGAAGCTTTCTTT.

The table lists this clonotype with many counts. The CDR3 protein is CASSPPGGRLSPTQYF. The CDR3 bases are TGTGCCAGCAGCCCCCCCGGGGGACGATTATCCCCTACGCAGTATTTT. The chain employs TRBV11-1 and TRBJ2-3, with a weak D call TRBD2 (6 bases). V lost 5 bases, J lost 8 bases, and 23 bases lay in between. Germline V gene sequence: CDR1 SGHAT, CDR2 FQDESV (reference sequence). The length of the CDR3 is 16 residues. The complete variable domain, with remaining parts taken from reference TRBV11-1 and TRBJ2-3, reads EAEVAQSPRYKITEKSQAVAFWCDPISGHATLYWYRQILGQGPELLVQFQDESVVDDSQLPKDRFSAERLKGVDSTLKIQPAELGDSAMYLCASSPPGGRLSPTQYFGPGTRLTVL.

This clonotype occurred many times. The chain combines TRBV11-3 with TRBJ2-3; D is tentatively TRBD1 or TRBD2 (6 bases each). V gave up 5 bases and J gave up 0 bases, with 18 bases separating them. The CDR3 runs to 17 residues. The V gene's germline CDR1 is SGHNT and CDR2 YENEEA. This CDR3 reads CASSHPRRGISTDTQYF. The CDR3 DNA sequence: TGTGCCAGCAGCCACCCTAGGAGGGGGATTAGCACAGATACGCAGTATTTT.

Ten or more counts support this clonotype. The chain links TRBV7-9 to TRBJ2-5; a weak D match, TRBD2 (6 bases). Germline CDR1 and CDR2: SEHNR and FQNEAQ (reference sequence). Trimming cost V 2 bases and J 3 bases, with 16 bases left between them. The CDR3 sequence is 16 residues long. In nucleotides, the CDR3 is TGTGCCAGCAGCTTACCGACTAGGGGTCCGGAAGAGACCCAGTACTTC. The encoded protein is CASSLPTRGPEETQYF.

Turning to this clonotype: Possible read error: a much larger clone is one base away. The V and J genes are TRBV7-2 and TRBJ2-2, with D possibly matching TRBD2 (5 bases). Germline assignment: CDR1 SGHTA and CDR2 FQGNSA. The CDR3 is 15 residues long. The DNA for the CDR3 is TGTGCCAGCAGCTTAGTTTGGGGTAACACCGGGGAGCTGCTTTTT. As protein: CASSLVWGNTGELLF.

This clonotype was recorded many times. V usage is TRBV7-9 and J usage is TRBJ2-3; 9 bases line up with TRBD2. The CDR3 is made up of 15 amino acids. Germline-derived CDR1 and CDR2 are SEHNR and FQNEAQ (reference sequence). Trimming at V came to 6 bases and at J to 6 bases, leaving 10 bases not matched to a gene. DNA of the CDR3: TGTGCCAGCAGTTTTTCTAGCGGGGATCGGGATACGCAGTATTTT. Translated: CASSFSSGDRDTQYF.

This clonotype was picked up many times. This chain links TRBV4-3 with TRBJ1-1; D gene uncertain. CDR3 length: 14 amino acids. V lost 4 bases to trimming and J lost 0 bases, with 9 bases between them. The V gene's germline CDR1 is LGHNA and CDR2 YSLEER. CDR3 residues: CASSRGQMNTEAFF. In DNA form, the CDR3 reads TGCGCCAGCAGCCGGGGTCAAATGAACACTGAAGCTTTCTTT.

This clonotype occurred many times. The CDR3 DNA sequence: TGTGCCAGCAGTCCTCCAAGCAGCTCTGGGGCCAACGTCCTGACTTTC. Translation: CASSPPSSSGANVLTF. The chain couples TRBV12-3 or TRBV12-4 to TRBJ2-6; D gene ambiguous. This CDR3 is built from 16 residues. The V end was cut by 5 bases, the J end by 0 bases, with 11 bases between.

This clonotype was seen at least ten times. The genes are TRBV3-1 and TRBJ2-2; TRBD2 matches at 9 bases. The length of the CDR3 is 17 residues. CDR1 is LGHDT, CDR2 YNNKEL, per germline (reference sequence). Germline trimming cut 6 bases from V and 1 base from J; bases unmatched to any gene: 9. CDR3 region: CASRYSREGRNTGELFF. The CDR3 DNA is TGTGCCAGCAGATACTCGCGGGAGGGCCGGAACACCGGGGAGCTGTTTTTT.

This clonotype was picked up many times. CDR3 DNA: TGCGCCAGCAGAAGCCGGGGAGGGCCAGATACGCAGTATTTT. It yields the protein CASRSRGGPDTQYF. J is TRBJ2-3 and V is TRBV5-1; 7 bases align to TRBD2. There are 14 residues in the CDR3. Per germline, CDR1 SGHRS and CDR2 YFSETQ. V gave up 5 bases and J gave up 4 bases; unmatched junction bases: 7.

On this clonotype itself: This could be a read error, since a much larger clone is one nucleotide away. In this CDR3 the conserved last residue, phenylalanine or tryptophan, is missing, so a read error is likely. The chain recombines TRBV20-1 with TRBJ2-1; the D gene is possibly TRBD1 (5 bases). Trimming cost V 6 bases and J 3 bases, with 15 bases left between them. The CDR3 sequence is 14 residues long. Germline CDR1 DFQATT, CDR2 SNEGSKA (reference sequence). This CDR3 is CSARRPTDYNEQFL. Written as DNA, the CDR3 is TGCAGTGCCAGAAGACCGACAGACTACAATGAGCAGTTCCTC.

This clonotype has a handful of counts. One end of the junction fails to match germline, which may point to a read error. This sequence joins TRBV11-3 and TRBJ2-1; TRBD2 aligns across 7 bases. The CDR3 has 18 residues. The germline gives CDR1 SGHNT, CDR2 YENEEA. CDR3 sequence (DNA): TGTGCCAGCAGCTTAGATTCTCGTGGAGGCGGGAGATACAATGAACAGTTCTTC. Encoded protein: CASSLDSRGGGRYNEQFF.

The chain is built from TRBV5-5 and TRBJ2-1, with D possibly matching TRBD1 (5 bases). CDR3 length: 15 amino acids. The V and J ends lost 1 base and 4 bases respectively, with 12 bases between them. In germline, CDR1 is SGHKS, CDR2 YYEKEE (reference sequence). The CDR3 spells CASSLQGPYYNEQFF. The DNA for the CDR3 is TGTGCCAGCAGCTTGCAGGGCCCCTATTACAATGAGCAGTTCTTC. The whole variable domain, remainder taken from reference TRBV5-5 and TRBJ2-1, is DAGVTQSPTHLIKTRGQQVTLRCSPISGHKSVSWYQQVLGQGPQFIFQYYEKEERGRGNFPDRFSARQFPNYSSELNVNALLLGDSALYLCASSLQGPYYNEQFFGPGTRLTVL.

This clonotype has a count of ten or more. The chain combines TRBV12-3 or TRBV12-4 with TRBJ2-2; D is possibly TRBD1 or TRBD2 (5 bases each). The V end lost 3 bases, the J end lost 3 bases, and 8 bases lay between the germline ends. This CDR3 comprises 14 residues. The CDR3 DNA is TGTGCCAGCAGTTTCGGGGCGGACACCGGGGAGCTGTTTTTT. This encodes CASSFGADTGELFF.

Ten or more counts support this clonotype. The rearrangement joins TRBV7-9 to TRBJ1-4; D call uncertain. This CDR3 has 14 residues. Germline CDR1 and CDR2: SEHNR and FQNEAQ (reference sequence). V lost 5 bases to trimming and J lost 8 bases, with 15 bases between them. For the CDR3, the DNA is TGTGCCAGCAGCAGTCCAGTCTCAAGAGAAAAACTGTTTTTT. Protein: CASSSPVSREKLFF.

This clonotype was recorded at least ten times. The rearrangement joins TRBV29-1 to TRBJ2-7; TRBD1 is a possible D gene (6 bases). This CDR3 is 14 amino acids long. V lost 5 bases to trimming and J lost 3 bases, with 17 bases between them. Germline CDR1 SQVTM, CDR2 ANQGSEA. The CDR3 DNA follows: TGCAGCGTTCAATCAGGGGCTTCGGTCTACGAGCAGTACTTC. This gives the protein CSVQSGASVYEQYF.

In its sample, this clonotype was seen many times. The chain uses TRBV28 and TRBJ1-6; maybe TRBD1 (5 bases). Trimming left V 5 bases short and J 4 bases short, with 9 bases between. Germline V gene data show CDR1 as MDHEN and CDR2 as SYDVKM. CDR3 length equals 14 residues. This CDR3 is CASSQRQYNSPLHF. DNA for the CDR3: TGTGCCAGCAGTCAGCGACAGTATAATTCACCCCTCCACTTT.